The clone carrying this T cell receptor (beta chain) was detected once. Some clones are missing from TCRdb's copy, which holds only in-frame ones; the method was immunoSEQ multiplex PCR. The table includes about 200,000 clones, around four fifths detected once. Trimming left V 7 bases short and J 4 bases short, with 25 bases between. CDR1 and CDR2 (germline): MDHEN, SYDVKM. The CDR3 length is 17 residues. These data come from a study of blood T cell repertoires in COVID-19. The sequence derives from a man between 60 and 70 years old with COVID-19, enrolled during active disease. The V call is TRBV28, the J call TRBJ1-1; tentatively, D is TRBD1 (6 bases). Specimen: peripheral blood. The CDR3 here is CASNHQLYRARGTEAFF. CDR3 in DNA: TGTGCCAGCAACCATCAACTCTACAGGGCTCGGGGCACTGAAGCTTTCTTT. Drawing the rest from reference TRBV28 and TRBJ1-1, the complete variable domain is DVKVTQSSRYLVKRTGEKVFLECVQDMDHENMFWYRQDPGLGLRLIYFSYDVKMKEKGDIPEGYSVSREKKERFSLILESASTNQTSMYLCASNHQLYRARGTEAFFGQGTRLTVV.